The rows below give T cell receptor beta chains drawn from one sample of a study of T cell responses to AZD1222 COVID-19 vaccine. Assay: immunoSEQ multiplex PCR; the TCRdb copy retains only in-frame clones and omits some. The sample lists 15,000 to 20,000 clones, 80% to 85% occurring once. The sample here was peripheral blood, taken 28 days after the second AZD1222 dose. These receptors all come from an adult who received the AZD1222 COVID-19 vaccine. Each CDR3 is given with its conserved first and last residue. The order of the fields is J gene, clone size, V gene, D gene, CDR3 DNA, CDR3 protein. D genes are given only for firm matches. Size is omitted from some rows. Given values are once, few, many or a class for expanded clones.

>TRBJ2-7|medium-sized|TRBV4-1|TRBD1
TGCGCCAGCAGCCAAGGAGGACAGGCGAGGCAGTACTTC
CASSQGGQARQYF
>TRBJ1-1|.|TRBV19|.
TGTGCCAGTAGTATAGTGGTCGGGGGGACTGAAGCTTTCTTT
CASSIVVGGTEAFF
>TRBJ2-5|.|TRBV7-3|TRBD1
TGTGCCAGCAGCACCGGACAGGGAAAGACCCAGTACTTC
CASSTGQGKTQYF
>TRBJ2-2|few|TRBV10-3|.
TGTGCCATTTCCGGGGGCTTTAACACCGGGGAGCTGTTTTTT
CAISGGFNTGELFF
>TRBJ2-5|.|TRBV7-3|TRBD2
TGTGCCAGCAGCTCTACGGGCGGGGGCCAAGAGACCCAGTACTTC
CASSSTGGGQETQYF
>TRBJ2-2|.|TRBV19|TRBD2
TGTGCCAGTAGATATGGCCTAGCGGGAGACACCGGGGAGCTGTTTTTT
CASRYGLAGDTGELFF
>TRBJ1-1|.|TRBV19|.
TGTGCCAGTAGTATAGGTACAGGTGCTGAAGCTTTCTTT
CASSIGTGAEAFF
>TRBJ2-2|.|TRBV19|.
TGTGCCAGTAGTCCCCGGGCGGAATATACCTTCGGGGAGCTGTTTTTT
CASSPRAEYTFGELFF
>TRBJ1-4|medium-sized|TRBV3-1/TRBV3-2|TRBD1
TGTGCCAGCAGCCAAAGGACAGGGCACGAAAAACTGTTTTTT
CASSQRTGHEKLFF
>TRBJ2-7|.|TRBV7-2|.
TGTGCCAGCAGCCCTACCGGCAGGGGCACCTACGAGCAGTACTTC
CASSPTGRGTYEQYF
>TRBJ1-3|.|TRBV11-2|.
TGTGCCAGCAGCCGCTGGTCCGGAAACACCATATATTTT
CASSRWSGNTIYF
>TRBJ2-1|.|TRBV20-1|.
TGCAGTGCTAGAGACTTGGACTCAGGGTTCTTC
CSARDLDSGFF
>TRBJ1-5|.|TRBV6-5|.
TGTGCCAGCAGTCAACAGGGAGACGGTCAGCCCCAGCATTTT
CASSQQGDGQPQHF
>TRBJ2-1|.|TRBV5-1|.
TGCGCCAGCAGCGGTAGCGGATCCTACAATGAGCAGTTCTTC
CASSGSGSYNEQFF